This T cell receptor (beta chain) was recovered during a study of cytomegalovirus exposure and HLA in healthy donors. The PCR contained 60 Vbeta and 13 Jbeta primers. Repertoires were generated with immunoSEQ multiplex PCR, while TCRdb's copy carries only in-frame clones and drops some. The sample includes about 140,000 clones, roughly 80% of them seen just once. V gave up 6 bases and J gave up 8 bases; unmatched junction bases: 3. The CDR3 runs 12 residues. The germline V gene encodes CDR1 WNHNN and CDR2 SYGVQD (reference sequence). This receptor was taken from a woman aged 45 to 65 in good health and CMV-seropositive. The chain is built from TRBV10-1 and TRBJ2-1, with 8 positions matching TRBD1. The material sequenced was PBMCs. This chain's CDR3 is CASRGQDHEQFF. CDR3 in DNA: TGCGCCAGCAGGGGACAGGACCATGAGCAGTTCTTC.